Ten or more counts support the clone carrying this TCR beta chain. TCR beta CDR3 regions were amplified from RNA transcripts. Carried out on the TCR CDR3, a first-round RT-PCR used the HTBI primer set. MiXCR, applied by TCRdb to the multiplex PCR reads, yields one record per CDR3 protein. The sample includes hundreds of thousands of distinct CDR3 sequences, around 13% of them seen just once. Patients aged 18 to 65 with hyperthyroidism were newly diagnosed, with duration under 2 months. With 4 bases clipped from V and 6 bases from J, the junction kept 3 bases outside the gene matches. The CDR3 contains 13 residues. These data belong to a study of T cells in Graves' hyperthyroidism and ophthalmopathy.

The rearrangement joins TRBV12-3 or TRBV12-4 to TRBJ2-1, with 7 nucleotides matching TRBD1. This sequence originates from a woman aged 18-29 years with Graves' hyperthyroidism. Sequencing was done on a sample of blood. The CDR3 DNA reads TGTGCCAGCAGTTCGGGGACAGTCAATGAGCAGTTCTTC. This translates into CASSSGTVNEQFF.